This TCR beta chain stems from a study of T cells after yellow fever vaccination. Comments on this clonotype: The antigen is not known.

5'RACE template switching generated TCR cDNA, adding a universal primer site and UMIs. Each CDR3 protein gets one entry after TCRdb re-called the 5' RACE reads with MiXCR. The data show a few hundred thousand distinct CDR3 sequences, about 6.6% seen once. Study results and limitations: Any FACS-sorted repertoire could hold abundant clonotypes that contaminate it from the bulk population. Though weaker, the secondary response peaked faster, on day 5 versus 15.

Source: PBMCs, taken about 49 days after the first yellow fever vaccination. The sequence was obtained from a man aged 18-30 years who received the YFV17D yellow fever vaccine.

The CDR3 sequence: CASSLMGQGAGGYQPQHF. The CDR3 DNA follows: TGTGCCAGCAGCTTAATGGGACAGGGGGCGGGGGGGTATCAGCCCCAGCATTTT. The rearrangement links TRBV11-2 to TRBJ1-5; TRBD1 matches 12 bases. This CDR3 comprises 18 residues. Trimming removed 2 bases from V and 5 bases from J; junction bases left unmatched: 10. Germline V gene data show CDR1 as SGHAT and CDR2 as FQNNGV.